This TCR beta chain originates from a study of blood T cell repertoires in COVID-19. Sequenced by immunoSEQ multiplex PCR; TCRdb stores in-frame clones only, minus some. The table records 95,000 to 120,000 clones, about nine tenths of them present only once. J was trimmed by 6 bases and V by 4 bases; bases with no gene match: 7. The CDR3 is 15 residues long. Germline V gene lookup returns CDR1 MNHEY and CDR2 SVGAGI. This chain uses TRBV6-5 with TRBJ2-1; 9 positions agree with TRBD1. This clonotype was sampled from a woman aged 45 to 65 with acute or convalescent COVID-19. Sequencing input: peripheral blood. The CDR3 sequence: CASSFLGQGFNEQFF. The CDR3 DNA reads TGTGCCAGCAGTTTCTTGGGACAGGGTTTCAATGAGCAGTTCTTC.